The 28 T cell receptor beta chains below were found in one sample sequenced in a study of control samples from healthy donors and cancer patients. The table came from immunoSEQ multiplex PCR; TCRdb's copy has only in-frame clones and leaves some out. The profile covers over 100,000 clones, with 90% appearing a single time and 3.5% to 4.5% taken by the ten largest. Sample: blood. The receptors were sampled from a human donor in good health. The donor label of this sample is uncertain.

This chain uses TRBV2 with TRBJ2-2; D is perhaps TRBD2 (6 bases). This CDR3 is built from 15 residues. The germline V gene encodes CDR1 SNHLY and CDR2 FYNNEI. V gave up 4 bases and J gave up 8 bases, with 17 bases separating them. Here the CDR3 reads CASSALAGTTGELFF. The CDR3 DNA reads as TGTGCCAGCAGTGCTTTGGCGGGGACCACGGGGGAGCTGTTTTTT.

The table lists this clone with a few counts. The chain combines TRBV6-4 with TRBJ2-5; D is uncertain. Trimming pared 7 bases from V and 4 bases from J, leaving 13 bases between. Germline loops: CDR1 MRHNA, CDR2 SNTAGT. The length of the CDR3 is 13 residues. This CDR3 is CASTRALRETQYF. As DNA, the CDR3 is TGTGCCAGCACTAGAGCATTGAGAGAGACCCAGTACTTC.

The V and J genes are TRBV2 and TRBJ2-1; 8 bases fit TRBD1. CDR1 SNHLY and CDR2 FYNNEI come from the germline V gene. V was pared by 7 bases and J by 5 bases, with 7 bases of the junction left unmatched. The CDR3 consists of 14 residues. The CDR3 sequence: CASKSGQVDNEQFF. Written as DNA, the CDR3 is TGTGCCAGCAAATCGGGACAGGTAGACAATGAGCAGTTCTTC.

V and J are TRBV12-3 or TRBV12-4 and TRBJ1-2; D not certain. The CDR3 extends over 13 amino acids. The ends were cut back, 6 bases at V and 7 bases at J, with 15 bases in the middle. The CDR3 here is CASSSVISGGYTF. The CDR3 nucleotides are TGTGCCAGCAGCTCCGTGATCTCGGGTGGCTACACCTTC.

J is TRBJ1-2 and V is TRBV7-9, with 8 bases that match TRBD1. CDR1 SEHNR and CDR2 FQNEAQ come from the germline V gene (reference sequence). The junction had 2 bases not matched to a gene; V was cut back by 1 base and J by 1 base. CDR3 size: 15 residues. The CDR3 region has the DNA TGTGCCAGCAGCTTAGACAGGGGGGATAACTATGGCTACACCTTC. Amino acids: CASSLDRGDNYGYTF.

Turning to this clone: This specimen includes other DNA sequences encoding the same CDR3. The chain couples TRBV13 to TRBJ1-2, with D tentatively TRBD1 (5 bases). Trimming shortened V by 4 bases and J by 6 bases, and 15 bases separated the two germline ends. The CDR3 runs to 14 residues. CDR1 is PRHDT and CDR2 is FYEKMQ in the germline V gene (reference sequence). The CDR3 DNA reads TGTGCCAGCAGCTATGGGACCGCCTTTAATGGCTACACCTTC. Amino acid sequence: CASSYGTAFNGYTF.

This sequence joins TRBV28 and TRBJ2-5; TRBD1 matches 8 bases. Judging by the DNA end, TRBJ2-7 fits better; the J call may be wrong. The CDR3 is 15 residues long. Germline V gives CDR1 MDHEN, CDR2 SYDVKM. The CDR3 here is CASSPVDRDSYEQYF. CDR3 bases: TGTGCCAGCAGCCCCGTGGACAGGGACTCCTACGAGCAGTACTTC.

The chain has TRBV7-9 and TRBJ1-1, with 7 bases lining up with TRBD1. Germline-derived CDR1 and CDR2 are SEHNR and FQNEAQ (reference sequence). The CDR3 is 15 residues long. The V segment lost 0 bases and the J segment 2 bases; nucleotides outside the gene matches: 3. CDR3 amino acids: CASSLAEGANTEAFF. In nucleotides, the CDR3 is TGTGCCAGCAGCTTAGCGGAGGGGGCCAACACTGAAGCTTTCTTT.

As regards this clone: The sample has other DNA sequences that encode this CDR3 too. The chain uses TRBV2 and TRBJ2-3, with TRBD1 matching 7 bases. Germline-derived CDR1 and CDR2 are SNHLY and FYNNEI. There are 14 residues in the CDR3. V shed 6 bases and J 1 base; nucleotides not matched to a gene: 4. The CDR3 nucleotides read TGTGCCAGCAGCGGGGACAGCCGCACAGATACGCAGTATTTT. This translates into CASSGDSRTDTQYF.

V and J are TRBV10-3 and TRBJ1-5; possible D gene TRBD1, 5 bases. The CDR3 runs to 14 residues. The V end was cut by 4 bases, the J end by 3 bases, with 10 bases between. CDR1 and CDR2 (germline): ENHRY, SYGVKD. The CDR3 sequence is CAISVGRDNQPQHF. The CDR3 DNA follows: TGTGCCATCAGTGTCGGCAGGGACAATCAGCCCCAGCATTTT.

The V call is TRBV23-1, the J call TRBJ2-7, with a tentative D call TRBD2 (6 bases). TRBV23-1 is recorded as an ORF, its role being uncertain. V was trimmed by 2 bases and J by 1 base, leaving 12 bases between them. CDR3 size: 15 residues. This CDR3 reads CASSQNSGESYEQYF. The CDR3 DNA sequence: TGCGCCAGCAGTCAAAATAGCGGTGAGTCCTACGAGCAGTACTTC.

In its sample, this clone was seen once. The rearrangement uses TRBV21-1 and TRBJ2-2. TRBV21-1 is given as a pseudogene. The CDR3 covers 16 residues. The CDR3 protein is CASSKMGPTTVGELFF. The CDR3 nucleotides read TGTGCCAGCAGCAAAATGGGACCCACGACGGTCGGGGAGCTGTTTTTT.

In its sample, this clone was seen once. This rearrangement joins TRBV5-4 to TRBJ1-1; no clear D gene. Germline CDR1 and CDR2: SGHNT and YYREEE (reference sequence). Trimming took 4 bases from V and 4 from J, leaving 14 bases between them. This CDR3 has 14 amino acids. The CDR3 is CASSGPPVGTEAFF. CDR3 DNA sequence: TGTGCCAGCAGCGGACCCCCAGTCGGCACTGAAGCTTTCTTT.

The rearrangement links TRBV7-9 to TRBJ1-1; 8 bases agree with TRBD1. With V trimmed by 5 bases and J by 4 bases, 3 bases remained unmatched. The germline V gene has CDR1 SEHNR and CDR2 FQNEAQ (reference sequence). CDR3 size: 13 residues. This CDR3 reads CASSPTGGTEAFF. In nucleotides, the CDR3 is TGTGCCAGCAGCCCAACAGGGGGCACTGAAGCTTTCTTT.

The chain is built from TRBV6-5 and TRBJ1-1; D call uncertain. Germline V CDR1 and CDR2: MNHEY, SVGAGI. Trimming took off 6 bases at V and 1 base at J, with 9 bases between the two ends. CDR3 length: 13 amino acids. The CDR3 sequence is CASSATRNTEAFF. As DNA, the CDR3 is TGTGCCAGCAGCGCTACAAGGAACACTGAAGCTTTCTTT.

The rearrangement links TRBV5-8 to TRBJ2-7; a possible D gene is TRBD1 (5 bases). This CDR3 spans 15 amino acids. Trimming removed 0 bases at V and 5 bases at J, with 15 bases between. CDR1 is SGHTS and CDR2 is YDEGEE in the germline V gene. The CDR3 DNA reads TGTGCCAGCAGCTTGGGACAGCCTCGAATCCACGAGCAGTACTTC. Its protein product is CASSLGQPRIHEQYF.

This clone was counted only a few times. The rearrangement uses TRBV11-2 and TRBJ2-6; D gene ambiguous. V was clipped by 1 base and J by 3 bases, with 13 bases between them. CDR1 SGHAT and CDR2 FQNNGV come from the germline V gene. The CDR3 has 17 residues. The CDR3 loop is CASSLAALHLGANVLTF. The CDR3 nucleotides are TGTGCCAGCAGCTTAGCGGCCCTACACCTTGGGGCCAACGTCCTGACTTTC.

V and J are TRBV30 and TRBJ2-7; maybe TRBD1 (5 bases). The V and J ends lost 6 bases and 2 bases respectively, with 23 bases between them. Germline V gene sequence: CDR1 GTSNPN, CDR2 SVGIG (reference sequence). The CDR3 consists of 16 residues. CDR3 amino acids: CACVLSSHRTTYEQYF. The CDR3 DNA sequence: TGTGCCTGCGTTCTTAGCAGCCACCGGACAACCTACGAGCAGTACTTC.

The chain joins TRBV20-1 to TRBJ1-1; D ambiguous. The CDR3 is made up of 11 amino acids. Germline CDR1 is DFQATT and CDR2 is SNEGSKA (reference sequence). V lost 8 bases and J lost 1, with 8 bases in between. The CDR3 coding sequence is TGCAGTACAAACAGGAACACTGAAGCTTTCTTT. Protein sequence: CSTNRNTEAFF.

This clone was seen a single time. The chain joins TRBV7-2 to TRBJ1-2; tentatively, D is TRBD1 (5 bases). Germline V gene data show CDR1 as SGHTA and CDR2 as FQGNSA. CDR3 length: 15 residues. Trimming removed 3 bases from V and 3 bases from J, with 14 bases in between. The CDR3 loop is CASSFQPGAHYGYTF. Written as DNA, the CDR3 is TGTGCCAGCAGCTTCCAACCTGGGGCTCACTATGGCTACACCTTC.

The rearrangement links TRBV2 to TRBJ2-3; no clear D gene. CDR1 SNHLY and CDR2 FYNNEI come from the germline V gene. The CDR3 extends over 13 amino acids. The V end lost 5 bases, the J end lost 4 bases, and 10 bases lay between the germline ends. The CDR3 loop is CASSYTRPDTQYF. The CDR3 DNA reads TGTGCCAGCAGTTATACCCGGCCAGATACGCAGTATTTT.

V is TRBV15 and J is TRBJ2-7; D not certain. From germline, CDR1 is LNHNV and CDR2 YYDKDF (reference sequence). V was shortened by 1 base and J by 3 bases, with 16 bases between the two germline ends. CDR3 length: 16 residues. CDR3 region: CATSRVSGYTNYEQYF. For the CDR3, the DNA is TGTGCCACCAGCAGAGTCAGTGGCTACACAAACTACGAGCAGTACTTC.

The chain recombines TRBV18 with TRBJ2-7, with TRBD1 identical over 10 bases. The germline V gene has CDR1 KGHSH and CDR2 LQKENI. V dropped 5 bases and J dropped 5; count of bases not matched to a gene: 9. The CDR3 sequence is 15 residues long. CDR3: CASSSWTGGDHEQYF. In nucleotides, the CDR3 is TGTGCCAGCTCATCATGGACAGGGGGGGACCACGAGCAGTACTTC.

The DNA of the CDR3 is TGCGCCAGCAGCTTGGACGGATCTACTGACAACTATGGCTACACCTTC. This translates into CASSLDGSTDNYGYTF. The rearrangement uses TRBV5-1 and TRBJ1-2; no definite D call. This CDR3 has 16 amino acids. V was cut by 0 bases and J by 2 bases, with 14 bases left in between. CDR1 SGHRS and CDR2 YFSETQ come from the germline V gene.

The chain joins TRBV5-4 to TRBJ1-1; D call uncertain. V gave up 4 bases and J gave up 0 bases, with 4 bases separating them. Germline CDR1 is SGHNT and CDR2 is YYREEE (reference sequence). CDR3 size: 12 residues. The CDR3 nucleotides read TGTGCCAGCAGCATACTGAACACTGAAGCTTTCTTT. It yields the protein CASSILNTEAFF.

This clone has a single count. The gene calls are TRBV7-9 and TRBJ1-1, with a possible D match to TRBD1 (6 bases). Trimming took 3 bases from V and 5 from J, leaving 19 bases between them. This CDR3 is 16 amino acids long. The germline V gene has CDR1 SEHNR and CDR2 FQNEAQ (reference sequence). CDR3 residues: CASSFGGPRGVTEAFF. The CDR3 DNA is TGTGCCAGCAGCTTCGGGGGCCCGCGTGGGGTTACTGAAGCTTTCTTT.

This chain joins TRBV3-1 (or the pseudogene TRBV3-2) and TRBJ2-5; 9 positions match TRBD1. Germline V gives CDR1 LGHDT, CDR2 YNNKEL (reference sequence). V trimming: 1 base; J trimming: 5 bases; junction bases outside the gene matches: 8. This CDR3 has 16 residues. The CDR3 DNA follows: TGTGCCAGCAGCCAAGCCGGGACAGGGTCCAGGGAGACCCAGTACTTC. This translates into CASSQAGTGSRETQYF.

The chain has TRBV9 and TRBJ1-6; D is unclear. From germline, CDR1 is SGDLS and CDR2 YYNGEE. Trimming left V 0 bases short and J 3 bases short, with 1 base between. The CDR3 totals 13 residues. DNA of the CDR3: TGTGCCAGCAGCGTAGACTATAATTCACCCCTCCACTTT. Its protein is CASSVDYNSPLHF.